This record looks at one T cell receptor (beta chain) sequence and its context. The antigen is not known. These data belong to a study of blood T cells in healthy people across ages. Study-level results: Conclusively comparing naive with antigen-experienced cells was impossible with unsorted PBMCs.

Combining a sample-barcoded 5' primer with a J-beta primer mix, a second PCR ran for 7 to 11 cycles. TCRdb used MiXCR to reprocess the 5' RACE reads, holding one entry per CDR3 protein. The sample includes 850,000 to 1,300,000 distinct CDR3 sequences, around 45% of them seen just once. Whenever a sample was processed, at least 6 million PBMCs were isolated. Total RNA extraction produced at least 5.5 micrograms (per sample) for the study. Germline CDR1 SGDLS, CDR2 YYNGEE. Trimming left V 4 bases short and J 8 bases short, with 18 bases between. There are 15 residues in the CDR3. The V call is TRBV9, the J call TRBJ2-2; tentatively, D is TRBD1 or TRBD2 (5 bases each). What was sequenced was blood. The receptor was derived from a woman aged 55-70 years in good health. The CDR3 nucleotides are TGTGCCAGCAGCACGGGACGAAGCACCGGAGGGGAGCTGTTTTTT. This codes for CASSTGRSTGGELFF.